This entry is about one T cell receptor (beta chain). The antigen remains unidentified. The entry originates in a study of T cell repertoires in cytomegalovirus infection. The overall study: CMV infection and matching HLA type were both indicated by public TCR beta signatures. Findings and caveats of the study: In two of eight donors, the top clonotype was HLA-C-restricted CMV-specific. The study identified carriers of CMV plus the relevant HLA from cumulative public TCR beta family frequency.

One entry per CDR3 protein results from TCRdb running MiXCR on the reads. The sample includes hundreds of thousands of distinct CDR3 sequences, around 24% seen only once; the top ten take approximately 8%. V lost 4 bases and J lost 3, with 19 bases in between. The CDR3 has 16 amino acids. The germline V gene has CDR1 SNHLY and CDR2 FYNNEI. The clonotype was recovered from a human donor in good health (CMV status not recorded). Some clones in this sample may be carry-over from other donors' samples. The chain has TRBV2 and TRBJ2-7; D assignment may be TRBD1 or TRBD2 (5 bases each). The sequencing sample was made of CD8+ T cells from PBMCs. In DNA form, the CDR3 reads TGTGCCAGCAGTGGGGACGGGCAGCCAAGGCACTACGAGCAGTACTTC. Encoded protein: CASSGDGQPRHYEQYF.